This TCR beta chain is drawn from a study of shared clonotypes between healthy human individuals. Clones were sequenced by immunoSEQ multiplex PCR, and TCRdb holds only the in-frame ones, with some missing. The table has about 1.5 million clones, under 99% seen once. V was clipped by 5 bases and J by 3 bases, with 23 bases between them. The V gene's germline CDR1 is MDHEN and CDR2 SYDVKM. The CDR3 totals 18 residues. The J gene is TRBJ1-5, the V gene TRBV28; D call uncertain. Specimen: naive CD4+ T cells sorted from blood. Stated subset: CD45RA+ positively selected. The source of this sequence is a man under 40 in good health. CDR3 nucleotides: TGTGCCAGCAGTCCGAGGCGGGGTTGGGCAGAGGACAATCAGCCCCAGCATTTT. It specifies CASSPRRGWAEDNQPQHF.